The entry below gives a single TCR beta chain sequence along with its context. There are 16 residues in the CDR3. Trimming took 2 bases from V and 8 from J; bases not matched to a gene: 3. Looked up from germline, CDR1 is MNHEY and CDR2 is SMNVEV (reference sequence). As every portion of the isolated RNA was reverse transcribed, the sequencing read expressed TCRB transcripts. The protocol was immunoSEQ multiplex PCR, while the TCRdb copy is restricted to in-frame clones and leaves out a portion. Here the sample spans fewer than 900,000 clones, about a sixth being singletons. The data stem from a study of beta chain features in type 1 diabetes.

Specimen: naive CD4+ T cells from blood. The receptor was isolated from a woman between 18 and 29 years old in good health. V usage is TRBV27 and J usage is TRBJ2-1; TRBD2 matches at 16 bases. The CDR3 DNA reads TGTGCCAGCAGTTTAGGGACTAGCGGGAGGGTGCATGAGCAGTTCTTC. Translated, it gives CASSLGTSGRVHEQFF.